The present TCR beta chain was sequenced within a study of vaccination and CD4 T cells after COVID-19. V shed 6 bases, J shed 7 bases, and the junction held 12 bases outside the gene matches. The CDR3 is made up of 14 amino acids. The germline CDR1 and CDR2 sequences are DFQATT and SNEGSKA (reference sequence). Treatment: roughly 10-day PBMC culture with coronavirus spike peptide pools or control peptides (ViraFEST assay). As concerns this clonotype: Its cognate antigen is unknown.

Sequencing of the DNA from cultured CD4+ T cells was carried out with the Oncomine TCR Beta short-read assay. It was cultured CD4+ T cells from which genomic DNA was extracted. In TCRdb, the PCR reads were re-called with MiXCR into one record per CDR3 protein. The sample has roughly 24,000 distinct CDR3 sequences; 35% to 50% are singletons. The chain recombines TRBV20-1 with TRBJ1-2; TRBD1 matches at 9 bases. The source of this sequence is a human donor who had recovered from COVID-19. The sample taken for sequencing was CD4+ T cells from blood, cultured in vitro. DNA of the CDR3: TGCAGTGCGCGTGCCGGGACAGGGCCAGGTGGCTACACCTTC. It codes for CSARAGTGPGGYTF.